This paragraph covers one T cell receptor beta chain sequence. The source of the sample is a study of OX40 agonist ivuxolimab in advanced cancers. Study summary: Patients treated during dose escalation were battling hepatocellular carcinoma, melanoma, renal cell or head and neck cancer. Partial responses, seen in three patients, involved one hepatocellular carcinoma and two cutaneous melanomas.

Sampled blood was obtained at baseline, cycle 4 day 1, and cycle 7 day 1. V trimming: 3 bases; J trimming: 4 bases; junction bases outside the gene matches: 6. CDR3 length equals 15 residues. Germline V gene data show CDR1 as LNHNV and CDR2 as YYDKDF (reference sequence). The method was immunoSEQ multiplex PCR; TCRdb's version includes in-frame clones alone and lacks a portion of them. The table has fewer than 65,000 clones, almost 90% seen once. J is TRBJ2-7 and V is TRBV15, with 10 nucleotides matching TRBD1. Sequences were derived from CD4+ or CD8+ T cells sorted from blood, sampled in a trial of the OX40 agonist ivuxolimab. This clonotype was obtained from an adult with an advanced solid tumor such as melanoma, head and neck, liver or kidney cancer. CDR3 DNA: TGTGCCACCAGCAGCGCCGGGACAGGGGCGTACGAGCAGTACTTC. The encoded protein is CATSSAGTGAYEQYF.